This is a list of T cell receptor beta chains from one sample in a study of blood T cells in healthy people across ages. TCRdb re-analysed the 5' RACE reads in MiXCR, keeping a single row per CDR3 protein. Counted here are over 500,000 distinct CDR3 sequences, roughly a quarter occurring once; the ten biggest clones make up 3% to 4%. These sequences were also reported in another study, on T cells of mothers and their children.

The material sequenced was blood. These TCRs come from a boy aged 2 to 9 in good health. Each CDR3 is given with its conserved first and last residue. Each record gives: V gene, J gene, D gene, clone size, CDR3 length, CDR3 DNA, CDR3 protein. D genes are given only for firm matches. Only part of the rows carry a size: once, few, many, or a class if the clone is expanded.

TRBV2,TRBJ2-1,NA,NA,11,TGTGCCAGCAGCGCCATTGGTGAGCAGTTCTTC,CASSAIGEQFF
TRBV5-1,TRBJ2-5,NA,once,13,TGCGCCAGCAGGGCCGGGGCTCAAGAGACCCAGTACTTC,CASRAGAQETQYF
TRBV19,TRBJ2-7,TRBD2,few,14,TGTGCCAGTAGCCCGACTGGGACTAACTACGAGCAGTACTTC,CASSPTGTNYEQYF
TRBV25-1,TRBJ2-7,NA,NA,11,TGTGCCAGCAGTGACTACGCCGAGCAGTACTTC,CASSDYAEQYF
TRBV9,TRBJ2-5,NA,NA,13,TGTGCCAGCAGCGACTCCAGGGAGGAGACCCAGTACTTC,CASSDSREETQYF
TRBV11-2,TRBJ2-7,NA,NA,15,TGTGCCAGCCGCGGGACCGGGACACCCCAGTACGAGCAGTACTTC,CASRGTGTPQYEQYF
TRBV27,TRBJ1-5,TRBD1,NA,13,TGTGCCAGCAGTTTTGGGGCAGGGGGTCCCCAGCATTTT,CASSFGAGGPQHF
TRBV5-1,TRBJ2-1,NA,few,17,TGCGCCAGCAGCTTGGGCTTGTTAGCCTCCTCCTACAATGAGCAGTTCTTC,CASSLGLLASSYNEQFF
TRBV20-1,TRBJ2-2,TRBD1,NA,15,TGCAGTGCCCCACAGGGGTTTGGGAACACCGGGGAGCTGTTTTTT,CSAPQGFGNTGELFF
TRBV18,TRBJ2-7,NA,NA,14,TGTGCCAGCTCACCACAGGGCCGGGAGTACGAGCAGTACTTC,CASSPQGREYEQYF
TRBV24-1,TRBJ2-6,NA,few,16,TGTGCCACCAGTCGAGAGGGAGGTCCTGGGGCCAACGTCCTGACTTTC,CATSREGGPGANVLTF
TRBV27,TRBJ1-2,NA,NA,14,TGTGCCAGCAGAATGGCCAGGACGAACTATGGCTACACCTTC,CASRMARTNYGYTF
TRBV20-1,TRBJ2-7,TRBD1,few,13,TGCAGTGCGCCACCACAGGGGACCTACGAGCAGTACTTC,CSAPPQGTYEQYF
TRBV18,TRBJ1-1,NA,NA,15,TGTGCCAGCTCACCGACCCAGGGACGGCACACTGAAGCTTTCTTT,CASSPTQGRHTEAFF
TRBV28,TRBJ1-1,NA,NA,15,TGTGCCAGCAATCAGGTGGGGCCTTTAACTTCTGAAGCTTTCTTT,CASNQVGPLTSEAFF
TRBV10-3,TRBJ1-4,NA,few,13,TGTGCCATCAGTGGGACATATAATGAAAAACTGTTTTTT,CAISGTYNEKLFF
TRBV30,TRBJ2-7,NA,NA,12,TGTGCCTGGAGTGTAGTCTCCTACGAGCAGTACTTC,CAWSVVSYEQYF
TRBV7-9,TRBJ2-7,TRBD1,once,15,TGTGCCAGCAGCACGCGGACAGGGGACCCCTACGAGCAGTACTTC,CASSTRTGDPYEQYF
TRBV14,TRBJ2-1,TRBD2,many,13,TGTGCCAGCAGCCCAGGGACTAGCGGAGAGCAGTTCTTC,CASSPGTSGEQFF
TRBV20-1,TRBJ2-1,NA,few,12,TGCAGTGCTAGAGATGGAGGGGCTGAGCAGTTCTTC,CSARDGGAEQFF
TRBV10-1,TRBJ2-3,TRBD1,few,15,TGCGCCAGCAGTCAGACAGGGGGCGGCACAGATACGCAGTATTTT,CASSQTGGGTDTQYF
TRBV20-1,TRBJ2-6,NA,few,15,TGCAGTGCGCCCGACGTGGGTCGTGGGGCCAACGTCCTGACTTTC,CSAPDVGRGANVLTF
TRBV10-3,TRBJ2-5,NA,NA,13,TGTGCCATCGAAGGCTACTCCCTCGAGACCCAGTACTTC,CAIEGYSLETQYF
TRBV12-3/TRBV12-4,TRBJ1-1,NA,NA,11,TGTGCCAGCAGTTTTGGACAAGAAGCTTTCTTT,CASSFGQEAFF
TRBV3-1,TRBJ2-3,TRBD2,NA,13,TGTGCCAGCAGCCAAGATTCTAGCGGGAGTCCGGAATTT,CASSQDSSGSPEF
TRBV12-3/TRBV12-4,TRBJ2-2,TRBD2,few,16,TGTGCCAGCAGTTTACCGGGGAGGGGGAACACCGGGGAGCTGTTTTTT,CASSLPGRGNTGELFF
TRBV7-2,TRBJ2-7,NA,once,15,TGTGCCAGCAGCTTAACTGGACGCGGACCCTACGAGCAGTACTTC,CASSLTGRGPYEQYF
TRBV7-2,TRBJ2-3,TRBD2,few,16,TGTGCCAGCAGCCCCGCGGGACTAGCTTCTGCAGATACGCAGTATTTT,CASSPAGLASADTQYF
TRBV20-1,TRBJ2-3,NA,NA,15,TGCAGTGCTAGAGCCACAGGTTATAGCACAGATACGCAGTATTTT,CSARATGYSTDTQYF
TRBV12-3/TRBV12-4,TRBJ1-2,NA,NA,13,TGCGCCAGCAGTCCCAGGGAGGCCTATGGCTACACCTTC,CASSPREAYGYTF
TRBV12-3/TRBV12-4,TRBJ2-1,TRBD2,few,17,TGTGCCAGCAGCCCCGGGAGCGGGAGAGGGTTTGGGGATGAGCAGTTCTTC,CASSPGSGRGFGDEQFF
TRBV6-2/TRBV6-3,TRBJ2-5,NA,NA,14,TGTGCCAGCAGTTACCAGCACGGGTCAGAGACCCAGTACTTC,CASSYQHGSETQYF
TRBV12-3/TRBV12-4,TRBJ1-5,TRBD1,few,14,TGTGCCAGCTCATCCGGGACAGGGGTAGGGCCCCAGCATTTT,CASSSGTGVGPQHF
TRBV20-1,TRBJ1-5,TRBD1,NA,18,TGCAGTGCTAGAGAAAGAACAGGGGGGCCAAATAGCAATCAGCCCCAGCATTTT,CSARERTGGPNSNQPQHF
TRBV20-1,TRBJ2-5,NA,few,13,TGCAGTGCTAGAATCCGCTCTTATGGGACCCAGTACTTC,CSARIRSYGTQYF
TRBV2,TRBJ1-1,TRBD1,few,16,TGTGCCAGCAGTGACCGGGACAGGGACCCGAGGACTGAAGCTTTCTTT,CASSDRDRDPRTEAFF
TRBV7-9,TRBJ2-5,TRBD1,NA,16,TGTGCCAGCAGCTTAGTATGGACAGGGGAGAGGGAGACCCAGTACTTC,CASSLVWTGERETQYF
TRBV12-3/TRBV12-4,TRBJ2-7,TRBD2,NA,14,TGTGCCAGCAGTACCGGGACTACCGAATACGAGCAGTACTTC,CASSTGTTEYEQYF
TRBV20-1,TRBJ1-2,TRBD1,NA,14,TGCAGTGCGCGCCGGGACAGTGCTAACTATGGCTACACCTTC,CSARRDSANYGYTF
TRBV10-3,TRBJ1-5,NA,NA,14,TGTGCCATCAGTGAGGCAGTACTGGGTCAGCCCCAGCATTTT,CAISEAVLGQPQHF
TRBV29-1,TRBJ1-3,NA,NA,14,TGCAGCGTTGAAGACGCAGGGCCCGGAAACACCATATATTTT,CSVEDAGPGNTIYF
TRBV12-3/TRBV12-4,TRBJ2-5,TRBD2,few,15,TGTGCCAGCAGTGTTAGCGGGGGGCTTCAAGAGACCCAGTACTTC,CASSVSGGLQETQYF
TRBV6-2/TRBV6-3,TRBJ2-7,NA,NA,15,TGTGCCAGCAGCCCTAATCTGGTCCTCTCCTACGAGCAGTACTTC,CASSPNLVLSYEQYF
TRBV29-1,TRBJ2-5,TRBD2,NA,14,TGCAGCGTTGAACGGAGACAGCGGGGAGAGACCCAGTACTTC,CSVERRQRGETQYF
TRBV12-3/TRBV12-4,TRBJ1-2,NA,NA,12,TGTGCCAGCAGTTTCGGTCATCAGGGTATGGACTTC,CASSFGHQGMDF
TRBV7-2,TRBJ2-3,TRBD2,NA,16,TGTGCCAGCAGCTTAAGACGGGAGGGGGTCACAGATACGCAGTATTTT,CASSLRREGVTDTQYF
TRBV28,TRBJ1-3,NA,NA,14,TGTGCCCACACCGGGAGCCTCTCTGGAAACACCATATATTTT,CAHTGSLSGNTIYF
TRBV20-1,TRBJ2-1,TRBD2,few,13,TGCAGTGGGAGTAGCGGGAGACTCAATGAGCAGTTCTTC,CSGSSGRLNEQFF
TRBV10-3,TRBJ2-5,NA,NA,14,TGTGCCATCAGTGAGTTGGAAGGGGGAGAGACCCAGTACTTC,CAISELEGGETQYF
TRBV7-9,TRBJ1-5,NA,NA,13,TGTGCCAGCAGCGCCCGGAGCAATCAGCCCCAGCATTTT,CASSARSNQPQHF
TRBV12-3/TRBV12-4,TRBJ1-1,NA,medium-sized,13,TGTGCCAGCAGTTTGGGACCTAACACTGAAGCTTTCTTT,CASSLGPNTEAFF
TRBV12-3/TRBV12-4,TRBJ2-5,TRBD2,NA,15,TGTGCCAGCAGTGTAGCGGGAGCCCCTCAAGAGACCCAGTACTTC,CASSVAGAPQETQYF
TRBV12-3/TRBV12-4,TRBJ2-7,TRBD2,few,13,TGTGCCAGCAGCCGACTAGCGGCCTACGAGCAGTACTTC,CASSRLAAYEQYF
TRBV19,TRBJ2-4,TRBD1,few,15,TGTGCCAGTAGTATATTCCAGGGGGCGAATAACATTCAGCACTTC,CASSIFQGANNIQHF
TRBV6-6,TRBJ2-7,NA,NA,14,TGTGCCAGCAACGCGGCCAGGGTTTTTTACGAGCAGTACTTC,CASNAARVFYEQYF
TRBV20-1,TRBJ2-1,TRBD1,NA,15,TGCAGTGCCTCCAGGGGGCCTAGCTCCTACAATGAGCAGTTCTTC,CSASRGPSSYNEQFF
TRBV7-9,TRBJ2-2,NA,NA,14,TGTGCCAGCAGCTCCGGTAGTTACACCGGGGAGCTGTTTTTT,CASSSGSYTGELFF
TRBV6-6,TRBJ1-1,NA,few,12,TGTGCCAGCAGTTACCTGAACACTGAAGCTTTCTTT,CASSYLNTEAFF
TRBV7-9,TRBJ2-5,TRBD2,NA,18,TGTGCCAGCAGCTTAGCTGGCCTAGCGGGAGGGCCCTCGCGGGAGCAGTACTTC,CASSLAGLAGGPSREQYF